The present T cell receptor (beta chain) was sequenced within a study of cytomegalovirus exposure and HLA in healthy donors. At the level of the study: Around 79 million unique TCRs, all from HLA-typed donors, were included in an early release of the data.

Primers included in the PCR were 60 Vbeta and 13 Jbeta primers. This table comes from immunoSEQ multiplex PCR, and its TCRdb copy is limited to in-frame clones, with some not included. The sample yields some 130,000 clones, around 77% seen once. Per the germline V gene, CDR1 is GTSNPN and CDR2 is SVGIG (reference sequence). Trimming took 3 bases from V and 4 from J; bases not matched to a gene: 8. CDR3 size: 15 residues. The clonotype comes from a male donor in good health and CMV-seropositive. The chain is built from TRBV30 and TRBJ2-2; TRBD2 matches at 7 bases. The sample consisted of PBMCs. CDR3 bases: TGTGCCTGGAGAGGGCAAAGGGAGGGCACCGGGGAGCTGTTTTTT. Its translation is CAWRGQREGTGELFF.